This T cell receptor beta chain derives from a study of monozygotic twins with inflammatory bowel disease. This CDR3 region has 14 residues. Per germline, CDR1 SQVTM and CDR2 ANQGSEA. TCRdb re-called the 5' RACE reads and gives one entry per CDR3 protein, without DNA. Its listing shows around 150,000 distinct CDR3 sequences. This sequence originates from a human donor with ulcerative colitis or Crohn's disease, or a healthy co-twin of an affected twin (not recorded which). The sample comprised blood. The genes are TRBV29-1 and TRBJ1-1; the TRBD1 assignment by TCRdb is unverifiable without DNA. CDR3 sequence reads: CSVGDTTVNTEAFF.